This note documents a single TCR beta chain sequence. The antigen is not known. The germline V and J ends were trimmed by 7 bases and 2 bases, with 17 bases remaining between them. The germline gives CDR1 MDHEN, CDR2 SYDVKM. The CDR3 spans 15 residues. CD8+ and CD4+ T cells circulating in blood were sequenced for TCR beta. With random hexamers, reverse transcription was performed on about 0.5 to 1 ug of RNA. MiXCR, applied by TCRdb to the immunoSEQ multiplex PCR reads, yields one record per CDR3 protein. The sample lists approximately 150,000 distinct CDR3 sequences; roughly 95% were seen once. These data originate in a study of CD8 T cells in Susac syndrome. Study outcomes and limitations: Acknowledgment was made by the study that its TCR sequencing and HLA analysis involved a relatively small number of individuals.

The chain uses TRBV28 and TRBJ2-5; a possible D gene is TRBD1 (7 bases). The TCR comes from a human donor with multiple sclerosis. The sequenced material came from CD4+ T cells from PBMCs. CDR3 residues: CASIPRGRGQETQYF. The CDR3, as DNA: TGTGCCAGCATTCCTAGGGGGCGGGGTCAAGAGACCCAGTACTTC.